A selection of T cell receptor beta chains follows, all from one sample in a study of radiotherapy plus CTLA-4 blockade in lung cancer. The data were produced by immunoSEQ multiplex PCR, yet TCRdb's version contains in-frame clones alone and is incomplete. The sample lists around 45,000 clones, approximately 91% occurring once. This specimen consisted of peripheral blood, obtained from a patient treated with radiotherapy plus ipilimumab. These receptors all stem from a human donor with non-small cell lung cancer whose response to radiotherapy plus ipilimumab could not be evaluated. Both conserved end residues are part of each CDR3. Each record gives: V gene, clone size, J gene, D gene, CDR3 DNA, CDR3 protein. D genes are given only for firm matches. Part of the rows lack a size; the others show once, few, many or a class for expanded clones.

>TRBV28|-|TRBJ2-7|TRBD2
TGTGCCAGCAGTTTAAGGTCTAGCGGGGGTGCTCTCGGCGAGCAGTACTTC
CASSLRSSGGALGEQYF
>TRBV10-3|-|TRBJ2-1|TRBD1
TGTGCCATCAGTTACCCGACAGGGGGCTCCTACAATGAGCAGTTCTTC
CAISYPTGGSYNEQFF
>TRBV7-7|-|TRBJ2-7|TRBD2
TGTGCCAGCAGCTCCGCAAGTCTTGAGACTAGCGGGAGACCCTACTCCTACGAGCAGTACTTC
CASSSASLETSGRPYSYEQYF
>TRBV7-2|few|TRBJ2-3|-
TGTGCCAGCAGCTTCGTTAAAGGGAGGCAGTATTTT
CASSFVKGRQYF
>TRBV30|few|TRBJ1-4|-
TGTGCCTGGAGTGTTATACAGGTCCAGAATGAAAAACTGTTTTTT
CAWSVIQVQNEKLFF
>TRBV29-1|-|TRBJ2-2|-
TGCAGCGTTGGCCAACAAGCGGCAAACACCGGGGAGCTGTTTTTT
CSVGQQAANTGELFF
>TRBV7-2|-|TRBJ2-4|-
TGTGCCAGCAGCTCAAACAAAAACATTCAGTACTTC
CASSSNKNIQYF
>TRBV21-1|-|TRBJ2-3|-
TGTGCCAGCAGCAAGATGCGGGGAAGCGGGAGCACAGATACGCAGTATTTT
CASSKMRGSGSTDTQYF
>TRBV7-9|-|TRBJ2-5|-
TGTGCCAGCAGCCTGTGGGGGGTCAGTGAGACCCAGTACTTC
CASSLWGVSETQYF
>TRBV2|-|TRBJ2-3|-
TGTGCCAGCACCGACCTCGGCGTAGGGGCGGTAAGCACAGATACGCAGTATTTT
CASTDLGVGAVSTDTQYF
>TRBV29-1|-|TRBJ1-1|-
TGCAGCGTTGATTCCCAGGGCGGTCTCGAAGCTTTCTTT
CSVDSQGGLEAFF
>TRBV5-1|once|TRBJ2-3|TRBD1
TGCGCCAGCAGCTCACAGGGGATTGGCACAGATACGCAGTATTTT
CASSSQGIGTDTQYF
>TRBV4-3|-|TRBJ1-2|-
TGCGCCAGCAGCCCGCCCGCGAGGGCGGACTATGGCTACACCTTC
CASSPPARADYGYTF
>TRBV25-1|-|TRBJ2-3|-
TGTGCCAGCAGTGGGGGGGAAGCGCAGTATTTT
CASSGGEAQYF
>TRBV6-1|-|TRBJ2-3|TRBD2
TGTGCCAGCAGTGAACTAGCGGGGGGGTCTGCTGGAGATACGCAGTATTTT
CASSELAGGSAGDTQYF
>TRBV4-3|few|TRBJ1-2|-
TGCGCCAGCAGCCAAGATCCTTGGGGGCCTTGGAGCTATGGCTACACCTTC
CASSQDPWGPWSYGYTF
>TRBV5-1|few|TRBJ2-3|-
TGCGCCAGCAGCTCCCATAGCACAGATACGCAGTATTTT
CASSSHSTDTQYF
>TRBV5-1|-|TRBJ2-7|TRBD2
TGCGCCAGCAGCCCAACTAGCGGTTACTCCTACGAGCAGTACTTC
CASSPTSGYSYEQYF
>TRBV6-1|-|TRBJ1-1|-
TGTGCCAGTGGACAGCAGTCGAACACTGAAGCTTTCTTT
CASGQQSNTEAFF
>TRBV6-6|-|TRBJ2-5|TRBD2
TGTGCCAGCAGTTACGGACTAGCGGGGGTACAAGAGACCCAGTACTTC
CASSYGLAGVQETQYF
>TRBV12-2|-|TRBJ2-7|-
TGTGCAAGTCGCTTGCCCAGGATCCACTACGAGCAGTACTTC
CASRLPRIHYEQYF
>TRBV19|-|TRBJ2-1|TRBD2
TGTGCCAGTAGTATAGGCGGGCTAGCGGGATCCTACAATGAGCAGTTCTTC
CASSIGGLAGSYNEQFF
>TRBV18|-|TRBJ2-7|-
TGTGCCAGCTCCCAGGTCGGGGATACGACCAACTACGAGCAGTACTTC
CASSQVGDTTNYEQYF
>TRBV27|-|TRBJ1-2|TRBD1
TGTGCCAGCAGTCGACAGGGGTCGGATGGCTACACCTTC
CASSRQGSDGYTF
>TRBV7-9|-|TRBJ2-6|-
TGTGCCACCACCTCTAAGCGGGCCAACGTCCTGACTTTC
CATTSKRANVLTF
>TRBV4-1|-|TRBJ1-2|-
TGCGCCAGCAGCCAAAACAGGGATACCAACTATGGCTACACCTTC
CASSQNRDTNYGYTF
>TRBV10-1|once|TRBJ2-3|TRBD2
TGCGCCAGCAGTGAGTCGGTCGGGGGGAGCGGGACAGATACGCAGTATTTT
CASSESVGGSGTDTQYF
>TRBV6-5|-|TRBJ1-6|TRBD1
TGTGCCAGCAGTATCCGGGACAGCCTTGGTAACCTCCACTTT
CASSIRDSLGNLHF
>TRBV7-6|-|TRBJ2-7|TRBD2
TGTGCCAGCACCGTTCAGCGGGGGCAATTCTACGAGCAGTACTTC
CASTVQRGQFYEQYF
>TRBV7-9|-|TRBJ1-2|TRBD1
TGTGCCAGCAGCTCCGGACAGGGGGACTATGGCTACACCTTC
CASSSGQGDYGYTF
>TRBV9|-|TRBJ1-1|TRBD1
TGTGCCAGCAGCGTAGGTGGGACAGGGAGGGGGACTGAAGCTTTCTTT
CASSVGGTGRGTEAFF
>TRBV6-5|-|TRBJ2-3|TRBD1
TGTGCCAGCAGTTACTCGGGGACAGGTTTAGATACGCAGTATTTT
CASSYSGTGLDTQYF
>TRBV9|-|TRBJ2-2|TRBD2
TGTGCCAGCAGCCCCTCCAGCGGGGGGAAGTCCGGGGAGCTGTTTTTT
CASSPSSGGKSGELFF
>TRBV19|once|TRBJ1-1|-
TGTGCCAGTAGTAAGACAGATTTGATGAACACTGAAGCTTTCTTT
CASSKTDLMNTEAFF
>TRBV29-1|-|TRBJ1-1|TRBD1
TGCAGCGCCCGGGACAGGGGGCGGGAAGCTTTCTTT
CSARDRGREAFF
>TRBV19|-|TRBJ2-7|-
TGTGCCAGTCGCCCTCCGGGAGTTGACTACGAGCAGTACTTC
CASRPPGVDYEQYF
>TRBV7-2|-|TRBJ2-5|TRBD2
TGTGCCAGCAGCTTATATGGACTAGGCTCAACAGAGACCCAGTACTTC
CASSLYGLGSTETQYF
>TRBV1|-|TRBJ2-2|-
TGCACCGGCTATCCCCGGGGACTAGCGGGAGGCCTTCACACCGGGGAGCTGTTTTTT
CTGYPRGLAGGLHTGELFF
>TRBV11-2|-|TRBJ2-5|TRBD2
TGTGCCAGCAGCTTAGTGGGGAGGGGCGAGACCCAGTACTTC
CASSLVGRGETQYF
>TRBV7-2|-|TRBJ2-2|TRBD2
TGTGCCAGCAGGCAAACTAGCGGTTACACCGGGGAGCTGTTTTTT
CASRQTSGYTGELFF
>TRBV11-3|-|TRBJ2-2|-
TGTGCCAGTCAGGACAGGAACACCGGGGAGCTGTTTTTT
CASQDRNTGELFF
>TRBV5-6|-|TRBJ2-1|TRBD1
TGTGCCAGCAGCTGGGACAGCGCTACCTACAATGAGCAGTTCTTC
CASSWDSATYNEQFF
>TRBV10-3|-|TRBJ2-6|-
TGTGCCATCAGTGGAGCGGGCCCCTCTGGGGCCAACGTCCTGACTTTC
CAISGAGPSGANVLTF
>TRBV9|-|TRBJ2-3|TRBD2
TGTGCCAGCAGCGCCTTAGCGGGGGTCGGGACAGATACGCAGTATTTT
CASSALAGVGTDTQYF
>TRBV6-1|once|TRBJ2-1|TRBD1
TGTGCCAGTGTTGAGGGACAGGGGTCCTACAATGAGCAGTTCTTC
CASVEGQGSYNEQFF
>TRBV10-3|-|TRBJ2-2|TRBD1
TGTGCCATCGGGACAGGGGGCGCCGGGGAGCTGTTTTTT
CAIGTGGAGELFF
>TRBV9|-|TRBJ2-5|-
TGTGCCAGCAGCGTAGGAGGGAGGGGGCAAGAGACCCAGTACTTC
CASSVGGRGQETQYF
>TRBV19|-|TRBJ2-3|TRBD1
TGTGCCAGTAGTATCCCTCCCGGGACAGGACTATCTTTT
CASSIPPGTGLSF
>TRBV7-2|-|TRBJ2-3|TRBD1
TGTGCCAGCAGCCACATGGACAGGGGGCAAGATACGCAGTATTTT
CASSHMDRGQDTQYF
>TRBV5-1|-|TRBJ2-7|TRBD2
TGCGCCAGCAGCTCGGGCGGGACTAGCGTCTACGAGCAGTACTTC
CASSSGGTSVYEQYF
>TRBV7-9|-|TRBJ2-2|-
TGTGCCAGCAGCGAGAGGGCAGTCGACACCGGGGAGCTGTTTTTT
CASSERAVDTGELFF
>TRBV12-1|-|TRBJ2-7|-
TGTGCCAGCAGCTTCTGCTCCTACGAGCAGTACTTC
CASSFCSYEQYF
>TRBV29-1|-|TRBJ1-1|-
TGCAGCGTTGGTAGGGCAGGGATGTCGGAAGCTTTCTTT
CSVGRAGMSEAFF
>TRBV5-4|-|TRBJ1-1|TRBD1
TGTGCCAGCAGCTTCGGGACAGTGAACACTGAAGCTTTCTTT
CASSFGTVNTEAFF